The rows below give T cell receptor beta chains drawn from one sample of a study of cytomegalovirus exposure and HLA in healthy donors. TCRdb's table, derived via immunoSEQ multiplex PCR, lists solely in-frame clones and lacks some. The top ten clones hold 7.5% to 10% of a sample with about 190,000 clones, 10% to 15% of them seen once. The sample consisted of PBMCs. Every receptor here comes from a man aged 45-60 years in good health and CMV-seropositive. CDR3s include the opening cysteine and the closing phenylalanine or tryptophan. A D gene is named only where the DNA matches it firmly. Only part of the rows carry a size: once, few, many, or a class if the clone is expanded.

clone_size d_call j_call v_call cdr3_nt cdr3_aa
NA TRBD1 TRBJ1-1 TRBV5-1 TGCGCCAGCAGCCTGGACAGGGCCACTGAAGCTTTCTTT CASSLDRATEAFF
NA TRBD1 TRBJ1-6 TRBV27 TGTGCCAGCAGTTCCCTTCGGACAGGGAGCTCCTATAATTCACCGCTCCACTTT CASSSLRTGSSYNSPLHF
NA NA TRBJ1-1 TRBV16 TGTGCCAGCAGCCAATCAACGGGAACTGAAGCTTTCTTT CASSQSTGTEAFF
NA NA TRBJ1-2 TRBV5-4 TGTGCCAGCAGCTTCAATTCAGGGAGGGTCTATGGCTACACCTTC CASSFNSGRVYGYTF
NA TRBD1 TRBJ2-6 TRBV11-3 TGTGCCAGCGGCGGACAGGCGAGCTCTGGGGCCAACGTCCTGACTTTC CASGGQASSGANVLTF
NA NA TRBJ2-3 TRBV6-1 TGTGCCAGCAGTGAATATCCAGACACAGATACGCAGTATTTT CASSEYPDTDTQYF
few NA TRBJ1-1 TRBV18 TGTGCCAGCTCACCTTTCACAGACACTGAAGCTTTCTTT CASSPFTDTEAFF
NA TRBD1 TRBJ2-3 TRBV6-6 TGTGCCAGCACCATCAGGGGGCCAACAGATACGCAGTATTTT CASTIRGPTDTQYF
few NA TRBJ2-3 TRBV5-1 TGCGCCAGCAGCTTGGAACGGAGCACAGATACGCAGTATTTT CASSLERSTDTQYF
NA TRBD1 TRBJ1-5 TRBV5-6 TGTGCCAGCAGCCTTACGGGGACAGATGATCGTCAGCCCCAGCATTTT CASSLTGTDDRQPQHF
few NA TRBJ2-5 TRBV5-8 TGTGCCAGCAGCTTGGAGCCATACCAAGAGACCCAGTACTTC CASSLEPYQETQYF
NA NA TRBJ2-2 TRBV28 TGTGCCAGCAGTTTAGGTGCAATCGGTCCCGGGGAGCTGTTTTTT CASSLGAIGPGELFF
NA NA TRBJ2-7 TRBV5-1 TGCGCCAGCAGCGAGGGAGCGGGCGCCCCGGGGGAGCAGTACTTC CASSEGAGAPGEQYF
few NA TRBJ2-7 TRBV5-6 TGTGCCAGCAGCTCTCTAGGTCCTAGCTCCTACGAGCAGTACTTC CASSSLGPSSYEQYF
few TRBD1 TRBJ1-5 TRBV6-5 TGTGCCAGCAGGGACACAGGGGGCCTCAATCAGCCCCAGCATTTT CASRDTGGLNQPQHF
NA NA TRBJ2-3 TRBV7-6 TGTGCCAGCAGCCAGGCTGCGGGGCGGACAGATACGCAGTATTTT CASSQAAGRTDTQYF
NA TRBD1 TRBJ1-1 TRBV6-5 TGTGCCAGCACCGGACAGGGTGGGGGCACTGAAGCTTTCTTT CASTGQGGGTEAFF
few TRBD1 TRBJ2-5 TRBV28 TGTGCCAGCAGTTCCAGACAGGGGGCAGGCCAAGAGACCCAGTACTTC CASSSRQGAGQETQYF
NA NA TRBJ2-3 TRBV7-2 TGTGCCAGCAGCCCCGGAGGATCTCGCACAGATACGCAGTATTTT CASSPGGSRTDTQYF
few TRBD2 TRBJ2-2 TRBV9 TGTGCCAGCAGCGTAGAACTAGCGGGGGGGCCCGACACCGGGGAGCTGTTTTTT CASSVELAGGPDTGELFF
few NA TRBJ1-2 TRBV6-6 TGTGCCAGCAGTTACATCGCAGGGTTTGGCTACACCTTC CASSYIAGFGYTF
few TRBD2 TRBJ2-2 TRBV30 TGTGCCTGGATTAGCGGGCCTGGAAGGGGGGAGCTGTTTTTT CAWISGPGRGELFF
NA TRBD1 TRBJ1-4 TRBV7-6 TGTGCCAGCAGCCTGGGACAGGGCGAAAAACTGTTTTTT CASSLGQGEKLFF
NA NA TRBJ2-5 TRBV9 TGTGCCAGCAGCTCAGGAGACAGACAAGAGACCCAGTACTTC CASSSGDRQETQYF
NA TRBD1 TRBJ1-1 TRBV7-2 TGTGCCAGCAGCTTAGGGACAGGGGGTATAGCTTTCTTT CASSLGTGGIAFF
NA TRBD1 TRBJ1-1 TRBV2 TGTGCCAGCAGAGCCGGACAGGGCGGACCAGCTTTCTTT CASRAGQGGPAFF
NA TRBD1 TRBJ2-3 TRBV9 TGTGCCAGCAGCGGAAGACAGGGCGGCACAGATACGCAGTATTTT CASSGRQGGTDTQYF
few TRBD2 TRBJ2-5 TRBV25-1 TGTGCCAGCAGGGCGGGCGGGGGGAAGACCCAGTACTTC CASRAGGGKTQYF
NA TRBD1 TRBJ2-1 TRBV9 TGTGCCAGCAGCGTAGGAGGACAGGGTGGGAATGAGCAGTTCTTC CASSVGGQGGNEQFF
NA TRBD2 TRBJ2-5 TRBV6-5 TGTGCCAGCAGTTCCGGGACTAGATTACAAGAGACCCAGTACTTC CASSSGTRLQETQYF
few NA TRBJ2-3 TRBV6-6 TGTGCCAGCAGTTACGCGGGCCACCCCGTCACAGATACGCAGTATTTT CASSYAGHPVTDTQYF
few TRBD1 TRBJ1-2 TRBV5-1 TGCGCCAGCAGCCCGGGACAGGGTGAAGGAGGCTACACCTTC CASSPGQGEGGYTF
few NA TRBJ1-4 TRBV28 TGTGCCAGCAAATTTTCAACAACTAATGAAAAACTGTTTTTT CASKFSTTNEKLFF
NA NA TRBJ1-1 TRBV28 TGTGCCAGCAGTCCGTCGGCCACCCGGGGCACTGAAGCTTTCTTT CASSPSATRGTEAFF
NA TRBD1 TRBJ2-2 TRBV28 TGTGCCAGCAGTTTTCGGGTGACAGGGAGGAACACCGGGGAGCTGTTTTTT CASSFRVTGRNTGELFF
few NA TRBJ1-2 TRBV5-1 TGCGCCAGCAGCGAACCCGGAGGGATTGGACATGGCTACACCTTC CASSEPGGIGHGYTF
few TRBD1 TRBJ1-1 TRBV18 TGTGCCAGCTCACCAGACAGGGGAATCACTGAAGCTTTCTTT CASSPDRGITEAFF
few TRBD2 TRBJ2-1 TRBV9 TGTGCCAGCAGCCCGTCTAGCGGGGGGCGTTACAATGAGCAGTTCTTC CASSPSSGGRYNEQFF
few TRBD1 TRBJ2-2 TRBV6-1 TGTGCCAGCGGGGGGACAGGAGGTGCCGGGGAGCTGTTTTTT CASGGTGGAGELFF
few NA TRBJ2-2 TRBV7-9 TGTGCCAGCAGCCCGGATCGGGGCGGGGAGCTGTTTTTT CASSPDRGGELFF
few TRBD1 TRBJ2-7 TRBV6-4 TGTGCCACGGACAGGGGGGTTATTCCCTCCTACGAGCAGTACTTC CATDRGVIPSYEQYF
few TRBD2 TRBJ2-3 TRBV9 TGTGCCAGCAGCGGCGGCGGGGGGGCCAAATCCGACAGCACAGATACGCAGTATTTT CASSGGGGAKSDSTDTQYF
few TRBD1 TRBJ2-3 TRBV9 TGTGCCAGCAGCGTCCAACAGGGGGCCGATACGCAGTATTTT CASSVQQGADTQYF
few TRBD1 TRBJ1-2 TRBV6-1 TGTGCCAGCAGTGAAGAGGGGGCCGGCTATGGCTACACCTTC CASSEEGAGYGYTF
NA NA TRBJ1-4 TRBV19 TGTGCCAGTAGTCAACAGAAGAATGAAAAACTGTTTTTT CASSQQKNEKLFF
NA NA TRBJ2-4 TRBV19 TGTGCCAGTACTACCCGGGGAAGGGGGGGAAACATTCAGTACTTC CASTTRGRGGNIQYF
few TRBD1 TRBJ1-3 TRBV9 TGTGCCAGCAGCGTCGGACAGGTGGGAAACACCATATATTTT CASSVGQVGNTIYF
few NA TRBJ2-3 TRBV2 TGTGCCACCGCGGAGCCTAGAGATACGCAGTATTTT CATAEPRDTQYF
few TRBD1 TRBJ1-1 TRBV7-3 TGTGCCAGCAGCTCCGACAGGGACACTGAAGCTTTCTTT CASSSDRDTEAFF
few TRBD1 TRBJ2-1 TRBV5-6 TGTGCCAGCAGCTTGAGTGGGACAGGGTCCCATGAGCAGTTCTTC CASSLSGTGSHEQFF
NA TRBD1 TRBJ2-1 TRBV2 TGTGCCAGCCCGACAGGGATAATCTACAATGAGCAGTTCTTC CASPTGIIYNEQFF
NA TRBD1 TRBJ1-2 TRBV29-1 TGCAGCGTAGGACAGGGAGGAGCTAACTATGGCTACACCTTC CSVGQGGANYGYTF
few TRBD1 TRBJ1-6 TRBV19 TGTGCCAGTAGCCCGGGACAGGGGTTCGGTAATTCACCCCTCCACTTT CASSPGQGFGNSPLHF
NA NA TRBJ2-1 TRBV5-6 TGTGCCAGCAGCTTTTGGCAGGGGTCCTACAATGAGCAGTTCTTC CASSFWQGSYNEQFF